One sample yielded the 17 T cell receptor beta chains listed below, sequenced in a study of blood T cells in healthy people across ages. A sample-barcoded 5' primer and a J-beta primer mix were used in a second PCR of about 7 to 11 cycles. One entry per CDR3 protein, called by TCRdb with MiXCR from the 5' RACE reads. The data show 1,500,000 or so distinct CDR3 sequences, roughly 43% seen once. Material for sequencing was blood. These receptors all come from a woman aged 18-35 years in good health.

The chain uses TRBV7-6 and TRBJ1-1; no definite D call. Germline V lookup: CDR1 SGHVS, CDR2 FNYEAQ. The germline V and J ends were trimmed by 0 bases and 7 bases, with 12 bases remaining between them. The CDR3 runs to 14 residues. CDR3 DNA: TGTGCCAGCAGCTTAGCGATCGGTCAGCTTGAAGCTTTCTTT. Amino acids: CASSLAIGQLEAFF.

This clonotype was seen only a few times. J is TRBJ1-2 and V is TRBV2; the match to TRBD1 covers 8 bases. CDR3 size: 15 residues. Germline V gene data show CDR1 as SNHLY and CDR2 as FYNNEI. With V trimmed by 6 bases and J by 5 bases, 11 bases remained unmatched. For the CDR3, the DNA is TGTGCCAGCAGGATCCTACCGGGACAGGATTATGGCTACACCTTC. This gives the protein CASRILPGQDYGYTF.

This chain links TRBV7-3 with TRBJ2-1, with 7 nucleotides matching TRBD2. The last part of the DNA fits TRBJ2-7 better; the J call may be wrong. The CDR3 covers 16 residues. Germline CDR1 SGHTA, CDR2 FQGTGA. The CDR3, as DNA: TGTGCCAGCAGTCCAAGCGGGATTAGCTCCTACAATGAGCAGTACTTC. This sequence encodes CASSPSGISSYNEQYF.

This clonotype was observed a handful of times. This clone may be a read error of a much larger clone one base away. The CDR3 coding sequence is TGTGCCAGCAGCGTAGTCTTGAACACTGAAGCTTTCTTT. Protein sequence: CASSVVLNTEAFF. The J gene is TRBJ1-1, the V gene TRBV7-3; D not certain. The CDR3 is 13 amino acids. V lost 5 bases, J lost 0 bases, and 7 bases lay in between. The germline gives CDR1 SGHTA, CDR2 FQGTGA.

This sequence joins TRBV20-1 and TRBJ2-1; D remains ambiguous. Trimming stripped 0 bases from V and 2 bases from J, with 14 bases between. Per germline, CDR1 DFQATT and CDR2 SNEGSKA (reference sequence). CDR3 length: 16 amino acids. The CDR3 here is CSARDLSSVTYNEQFF. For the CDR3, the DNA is TGCAGTGCTAGAGATCTCTCCAGCGTAACCTACAATGAGCAGTTCTTC.

DNA of the CDR3: TGTGCCAGCAGTCGCCGGGCTAGCGGGACGAGCTCCTACGAGCAGTACTTC. Translation: CASSRRASGTSSYEQYF. J is TRBJ2-7 and V is TRBV27, with 9 bases that match TRBD2. CDR1 is MNHEY and CDR2 is SMNVEV in the germline V gene (reference sequence). CDR3 length: 17 amino acids. V lost 5 bases to trimming and J lost 0 bases; unmatched junction nucleotides: 11.

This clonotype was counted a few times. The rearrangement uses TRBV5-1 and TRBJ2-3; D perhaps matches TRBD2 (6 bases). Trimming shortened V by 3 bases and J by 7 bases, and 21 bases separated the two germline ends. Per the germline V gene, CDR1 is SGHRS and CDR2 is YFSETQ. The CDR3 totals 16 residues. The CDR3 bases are TGCGCCAGCAGCTCCCTGGGGCCACACCGGGGGAATACGCAGTATTTT. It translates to CASSSLGPHRGNTQYF.

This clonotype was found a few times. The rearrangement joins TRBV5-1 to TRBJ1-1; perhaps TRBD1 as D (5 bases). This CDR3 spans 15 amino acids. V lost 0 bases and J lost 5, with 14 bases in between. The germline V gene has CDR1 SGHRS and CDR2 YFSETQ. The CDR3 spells CASSLDAAGGTEAFF. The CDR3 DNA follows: TGCGCCAGCAGCTTGGATGCAGCGGGGGGAACTGAAGCTTTCTTT.

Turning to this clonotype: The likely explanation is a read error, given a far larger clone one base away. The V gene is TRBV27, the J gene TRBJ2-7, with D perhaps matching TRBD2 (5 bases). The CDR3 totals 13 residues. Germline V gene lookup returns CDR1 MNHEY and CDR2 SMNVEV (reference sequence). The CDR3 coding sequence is TGTGCCAGCAGTTTAGGGCTAGCCTACGAGCAGTGCTTC. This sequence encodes CASSLGLAYEQCF.

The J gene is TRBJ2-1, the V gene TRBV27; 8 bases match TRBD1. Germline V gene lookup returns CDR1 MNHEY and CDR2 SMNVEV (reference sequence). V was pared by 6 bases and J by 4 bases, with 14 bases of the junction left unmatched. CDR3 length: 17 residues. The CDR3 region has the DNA TGTGCCAGCAGCTTACGGGTCCAGGGGACAGGATACAATGAGCAGTTCTTC. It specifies CASSLRVQGTGYNEQFF.

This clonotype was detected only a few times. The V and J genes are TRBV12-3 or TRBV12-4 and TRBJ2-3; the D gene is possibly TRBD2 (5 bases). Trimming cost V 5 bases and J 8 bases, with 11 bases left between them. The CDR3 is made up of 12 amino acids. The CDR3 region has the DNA TGTGCCAGCAGTCCCGACGGAGGTACGCAGTATTTT. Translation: CASSPDGGTQYF.

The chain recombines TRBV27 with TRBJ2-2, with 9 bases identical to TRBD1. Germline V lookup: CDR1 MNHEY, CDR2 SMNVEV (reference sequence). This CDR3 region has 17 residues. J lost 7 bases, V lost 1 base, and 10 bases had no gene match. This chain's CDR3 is CASSLYGGQGWNGELFF. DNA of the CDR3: TGTGCCAGCAGTTTATATGGGGGACAGGGCTGGAACGGGGAGCTGTTTTTT.

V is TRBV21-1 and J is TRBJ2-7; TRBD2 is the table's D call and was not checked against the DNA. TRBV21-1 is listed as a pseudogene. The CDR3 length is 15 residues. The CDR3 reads CASSNEGLRLGEQYF. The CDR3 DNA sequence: TGTGCCAGCAGCAATGAGGGACTTCGTCTGGGCGAGCAGTACTTC.

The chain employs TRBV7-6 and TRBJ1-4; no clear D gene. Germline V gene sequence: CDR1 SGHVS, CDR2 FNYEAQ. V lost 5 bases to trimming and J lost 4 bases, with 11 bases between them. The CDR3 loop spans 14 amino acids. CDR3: CASSPAFGNEKLFF. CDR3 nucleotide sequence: TGTGCCAGCAGCCCGGCCTTTGGTAATGAAAAACTGTTTTTT. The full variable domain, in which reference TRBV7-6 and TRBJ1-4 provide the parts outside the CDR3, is GAGVSQSPRYKVTKRGQDVALRCDPISGHVSLYWYRQALGQGPEFLTYFNYEAQQDKSGLPNDRFSAERPEGSISTLTIQRTEQRDSAMYRCASSPAFGNEKLFFGSGTQLSVL.

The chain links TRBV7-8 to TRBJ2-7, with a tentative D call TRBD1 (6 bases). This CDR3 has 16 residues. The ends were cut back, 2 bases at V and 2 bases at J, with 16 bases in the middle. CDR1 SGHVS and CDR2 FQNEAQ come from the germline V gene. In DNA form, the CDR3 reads TGTGCCAGCAGCTTACCCGACAGGCGGATCGCCTACGAGCAGTACTTC. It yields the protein CASSLPDRRIAYEQYF.

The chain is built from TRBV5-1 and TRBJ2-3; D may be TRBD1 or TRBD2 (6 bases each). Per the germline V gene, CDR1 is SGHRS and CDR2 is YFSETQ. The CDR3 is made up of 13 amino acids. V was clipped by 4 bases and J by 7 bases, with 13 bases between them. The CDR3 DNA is TGCGCCAGCAGCCTGGGGGGCGATAATACGCAGTATTTT. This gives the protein CASSLGGDNTQYF.

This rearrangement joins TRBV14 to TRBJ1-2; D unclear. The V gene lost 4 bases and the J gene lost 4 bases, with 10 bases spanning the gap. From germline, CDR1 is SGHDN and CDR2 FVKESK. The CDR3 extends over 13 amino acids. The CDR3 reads CASSRNMGYGYTF. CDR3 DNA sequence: TGTGCCAGCAGCCGGAACATGGGCTATGGCTACACCTTC.